This is a list of T cell receptor beta chains from one sample in a study of brain T cells in children with intractable seizures. The assay was immunoSEQ multiplex PCR, and TCRdb's table has in-frame clones only and misses some. The table shows around 100,000 clones, with roughly 92% occurring only once. The sequencing here drew on peripheral blood, taken at surgery. These receptors were obtained from a boy younger than two with hemimegalencephaly and intractable seizures. The CDR3 runs from the conserved cysteine through the conserved F or W. The D gene is left open where the match is weak. Some rows mark clone size as missing; the rest say once, few, many or name a class of expanded clone.

D gene	J gene	clone size	V gene	CDR3 protein	CDR3 DNA
.	TRBJ2-3	.	TRBV5-6	CASSLWGMGGTDTQYF	TGTGCCAGCAGCTTGTGGGGAATGGGGGGCACAGATACGCAGTATTTT
.	TRBJ2-7	.	TRBV28	CASSFGTLSYEQYF	TGTGCCAGCAGTTTCGGCACACTCTCCTACGAGCAGTACTTC
.	TRBJ2-7	.	TRBV7-9	CATTRGNSYEQYF	TGTGCCACAACCCGGGGGAACTCCTACGAGCAGTACTTC
.	TRBJ2-3	.	TRBV19	CASSIQGTDTQYF	TGTGCCAGTAGTATACAGGGGACAGATACGCAGTATTTT
TRBD2	TRBJ2-7	.	TRBV28	CASRRSSGSTYEQYF	TGTGCCAGCCGACGGTCTAGCGGGAGCACCTACGAGCAGTACTTC
.	TRBJ1-2	.	TRBV2	CARSLAGGYTF	TGTGCCCGTTCACTCGCGGGTGGCTACACCTTC
TRBD1	TRBJ1-2	.	TRBV15	CATSRDRGYYGYTF	TGTGCCACCAGCAGGGACAGGGGGTACTATGGCTACACCTTC
.	TRBJ1-1	.	TRBV10-3	CAISEPPGTPNTEAFF	TGTGCCATCAGTGAGCCCCCCGGGACACCGAACACTGAAGCTTTCTTT
.	TRBJ1-5	.	TRBV2	CASSEQSSNQPQHF	TGTGCCAGCAGTGAACAGAGTAGCAATCAGCCCCAGCATTTT
.	TRBJ2-1	.	TRBV11-3	CASSPRTSYNEQFF	TGTGCCAGCAGCCCTCGAACATCATACAATGAGCAGTTCTTC
.	TRBJ1-6	.	TRBV5-5	CASSSRLWVGDSPLHF	TGTGCCAGCAGCTCCCGGCTCTGGGTCGGAGATTCACCCCTCCACTTT
TRBD2	TRBJ2-3	.	TRBV7-6	CASSLGSGGSTPTQYF	TGTGCCAGCAGCTTGGGATCCGGCGGGAGCACCCCTACGCAGTATTTT
.	TRBJ1-5	.	TRBV29-1	CSAGMGQPQHF	TGCAGCGCCGGGATGGGTCAGCCCCAGCATTTT
.	TRBJ2-6	.	TRBV18	CASSRSGANVLTF	TGTGCCAGCTCCCGCTCTGGGGCCAACGTCCTGACTTTC
.	TRBJ1-5	.	TRBV12-5	CASGLSVAYSNQPQHF	TGTGCTAGTGGTTTATCGGTGGCCTATAGCAATCAGCCCCAGCATTTT
TRBD1	TRBJ2-6	.	TRBV5-3	CARSLSPGQGTSGANVLTF	TGTGCCAGAAGCTTGTCGCCGGGACAGGGAACCTCTGGGGCCAACGTCCTGACTTTC
TRBD1	TRBJ1-1	.	TRBV9	CASSVTGSYPNTEAFF	TGTGCCAGCAGCGTGACAGGGAGTTATCCGAACACTGAAGCTTTCTTT
TRBD1	TRBJ1-1	.	TRBV11-2	CASSQRQGSTEAFF	TGTGCCAGCAGCCAGAGACAGGGGAGCACTGAAGCTTTCTTT
.	TRBJ2-3	.	TRBV4-2	CASTPEVTDTQYF	TGTGCCAGCACCCCCGAGGTCACAGATACGCAGTATTTT
TRBD1	TRBJ1-2	.	TRBV25-1	CASSARDRGYGYTF	TGTGCCAGCAGTGCGAGGGACAGGGGGTATGGCTACACCTTC
.	TRBJ2-1	.	TRBV5-1	CASSPFAANEQFF	TGCGCCAGCAGCCCCTTTGCGGCCAATGAGCAGTTCTTC
.	TRBJ2-7	.	TRBV6-5	CASSYSLGWGRYF	TGTGCCAGCAGTTACTCGTTAGGGTGGGGTCGGTACTTC
TRBD2	TRBJ2-7	.	TRBV18	CASSPRGRANEQYF	TGTGCCAGCTCACCACGCGGGAGGGCGAACGAGCAGTACTTC
TRBD2	TRBJ2-7	few	TRBV6-5	CASSYSATSGTDEQYF	TGTGCCAGCAGTTACTCGGCGACTAGCGGGACAGACGAGCAGTACTTC
.	TRBJ1-2	.	TRBV9	CASSATLPSYGYTF	TGTGCCAGCAGCGCTACACTGCCGTCGTATGGCTACACCTTC
.	TRBJ1-6	.	TRBV5-4	CASSPGTLNSPLHF	TGTGCCAGCAGCCCCGGGACGCTTAATTCACCCCTCCACTTT
.	TRBJ1-1	.	TRBV30	CAWGRSEAFF	TGTGCCTGGGGACGGTCTGAAGCTTTCTTT
.	TRBJ1-5	.	TRBV5-1	CASSLGTGTAGQPQHF	TGCGCCAGCAGCTTGGGAACCGGGACGGCGGGTCAGCCCCAGCATTTT
.	TRBJ2-2	.	TRBV3-1/TRBV3-2	CASSRGEVWSGELFF	TGTGCCAGCAGCCGGGGGGAGGTCTGGTCCGGGGAGCTGTTTTTT
.	TRBJ1-6	.	TRBV18	CASSDMVSPLHF	TGTGCCAGCTCGGACATGGTTTCACCCCTCCACTTT
.	TRBJ2-3	.	TRBV24-1	CATQRTEAGDTQYF	TGTGCCACCCAGAGGACAGAAGCAGGAGATACGCAGTATTTT
TRBD1	TRBJ1-6	.	TRBV7-9	CASSGTRDRNYNSPLHF	TGTGCCAGCAGCGGAACTCGGGACAGAAACTATAATTCACCCCTCCACTTT
TRBD1	TRBJ1-4	.	TRBV9	CASSVGDREEKLFF	TGTGCCAGCAGCGTGGGGGACAGGGAAGAAAAACTGTTTTTT
TRBD2	TRBJ2-1	.	TRBV11-3	CASSFGTSGVFSYNEQFF	TGTGCCAGCAGCTTTGGGACTAGCGGGGTTTTCTCCTACAATGAGCAGTTCTTC
.	TRBJ2-7	.	TRBV7-9	CASSLTNREVPYEQYF	TGTGCCAGCAGCTTAACAAACAGGGAGGTCCCCTACGAGCAGTACTTC
.	TRBJ1-2	.	TRBV19	CASSLAASNYGYTF	TGTGCCAGTAGCCTGGCAGCTTCTAACTATGGCTACACCTTC
TRBD2	TRBJ2-1	.	TRBV9	CASSVGGLAGVTYNEQFF	TGTGCCAGCAGCGTAGGTGGACTAGCGGGAGTCACCTACAATGAGCAGTTCTTC
.	TRBJ1-2	.	TRBV20-1	CSASRAGDGYGYTF	TGCAGTGCTAGTCGGGCAGGGGATGGCTATGGCTACACCTTC
TRBD2	TRBJ2-1	.	TRBV20-1	CGRIWREVQFF	TGCGGTAGGATCTGGCGGGAGGTGCAGTTCTTC
TRBD2	TRBJ2-3	.	TRBV25-1	CASRSGLAGRGTDTQYF	TGTGCCAGCAGATCGGGACTAGCGGGGCGAGGCACAGATACGCAGTATTTT
TRBD1	TRBJ2-1	.	TRBV4-1	CASSLGQGADNEQFF	TGCGCCAGCAGCCTGGGACAGGGTGCGGACAATGAGCAGTTCTTC